One and the same sample provided the 22 T cell receptor beta chains below, sequenced in a study of vaccination and CD4 T cells after COVID-19 (dated by TCRdb to the early 2020s). Interpreted using the paper, the treatment or condition label stands for: roughly 11-day PBMC culture with coronavirus spike peptide pools or control peptides (ViraFEST assay). The library was produced with PCR. The sample was run on an Illumina iSeq 100. DNA from cultured CD4+ T cells was subjected to TCR sequencing with the Oncomine TCR Beta short-read assay at the Johns Hopkins FTIC core. Clones were called with MiXCR by TCRdb after fastp trimmed the public reads at Q25, and only in-frame beta chains were retained. Each CDR3 protein appears once, grouped with its most common genes and DNA. This sample is represented by tens of thousands of distinct CDR3 sequences; 64% of them were singletons. Clones ranked in the top ten supply less than 6% of the sample.

These receptors' targets are unknown. The specimen was CD4+ T cells from blood, cultured in vitro. The receptor set was obtained from a human donor who had recovered from COVID-19.

V gene TRBV20-1 combines with J gene TRBJ1-6; D is possibly TRBD1 (6 bases). The CDR3 sequence is 15 residues long. V was pared by 0 bases and J by 8 bases, with 14 bases between. Germline lookup yields CDR1 DFQATT and CDR2 SNEGSKA (reference sequence). The CDR3 sequence is CSAREGGQGYSPLHF. The DNA for the CDR3 is TGCAGTGCTAGAGAAGGCGGGCAGGGGTATTCACCCCTCCACTTT.

This rearrangement joins TRBV5-1 to TRBJ2-4; no clear D. This CDR3 region has 13 residues. The V end lost 0 bases, the J end lost 8 bases, and 9 bases lay between the germline ends. The germline V gene has CDR1 SGHRS and CDR2 YFSETQ. The CDR3 region is CASSLGRVDIQYF. CDR3 coding DNA: TGCGCCAGCAGCTTGGGACGGGTGGACATTCAGTACTTC. Based on the CDR3 plus reference TRBV5-1 and TRBJ2-4, the full variable domain is KAGVTQTPRYLIKTRGQQVTLSCSPISGHRSVSWYQQTPGQGLQFLFEYFSETQRNKGNFPGRFSGRQFSNSRSEMNVSTLELGDSALYLCASSLGRVDIQYFGAGTRLSVL.

The CDR3 loop reads CASSLAGGTDTQYF. CDR3 DNA sequence: TGCGCCAGCAGTCTAGCGGGGGGCACAGATACGCAGTATTTT. This rearrangement joins TRBV5-1 to TRBJ2-3, with 10 bases aligning to TRBD2. The CDR3 consists of 14 residues. The V gene end was trimmed by 5 bases and the J gene end by 1 base; junction bases not matched to a gene: 1. Germline V gives CDR1 SGHRS, CDR2 YFSETQ.

The J gene is TRBJ1-4, the V gene TRBV20-1; the D gene is possibly TRBD1 (6 bases). Germline V gives CDR1 DFQATT, CDR2 SNEGSKA (reference sequence). The V end was cut by 0 bases, the J end by 6 bases, with 14 bases between. CDR3 length: 15 residues. In nucleotides, the CDR3 is TGCAGTGCTAGAGACGACAGGAGGAGAGATGAAAAACTGTTTTTT. Translation gives CSARDDRRRDEKLFF.

A few counts support this clonotype. The V and J genes are TRBV7-2 and TRBJ2-7; maybe TRBD2 (6 bases). CDR3 length: 14 amino acids. The V end lost 7 bases, the J end lost 4 bases, and 17 bases lay between the germline ends. The germline V gene has CDR1 SGHTA and CDR2 FQGNSA. The CDR3 spells CASNMGPGVYEQYF. CDR3 in DNA: TGTGCCAGCAACATGGGGCCGGGAGTATACGAGCAGTACTTC. Full variable domain (rest looked up from reference TRBV7-2 and TRBJ2-7): GAGVSQSPSNKVTEKGKDVELRCDPISGHTALYWYRQSLGQGLEFLIYFQGNSAPDKSGLPSDRFSAERTGGSVSTLTIQRTQQEDSAVYLCASNMGPGVYEQYFGPGTRLTVT.

This chain joins TRBV29-1 and TRBJ2-3, with D perhaps TRBD2 (5 bases). The CDR3 totals 14 residues. The V and J ends lost 4 bases and 8 bases respectively, with 19 bases between them. Germline CDR1 SQVTM, CDR2 ANQGSEA. The CDR3 DNA reads as TGCAGCGTTGTAACGTCCATCTCGGCGGGTACGCAGTATTTT. It specifies CSVVTSISAGTQYF.

This rearrangement joins TRBV7-2 to TRBJ1-1, with a tentative D call TRBD1 (5 bases). Trimming removed 10 bases from V and 0 bases from J, with 15 bases in between. The CDR3 has 14 residues. In germline, CDR1 is SGHTA, CDR2 FQGNSA. The CDR3 loop is CATGAGLMNTEAFF. CDR3 bases: TGTGCCACCGGGGCGGGCCTCATGAACACTGAAGCTTTCTTT. The full variable domain, completed using reference TRBV7-2 and TRBJ1-1, is GAGVSQSPSNKVTEKGKDVELRCDPISGHTALYWYRQSLGQGLEFLIYFQGNSAPDKSGLPSDRFSAERTGGSVSTLTIQRTQQEDSAVYLCATGAGLMNTEAFFGQGTRLTVV.

This clonotype came up a few times. The chain combines TRBV15 with TRBJ2-1; 8 nucleotides match TRBD1. Per germline, CDR1 LNHNV and CDR2 YYDKDF (reference sequence). The CDR3 totals 16 residues. V gave up 0 bases and J gave up 7 bases; unmatched junction bases: 8. The chain's CDR3 is CATSRDKTGVRNEQFF. CDR3 in DNA: TGTGCCACCAGCAGAGATAAGACAGGGGTTCGGAATGAGCAGTTCTTC.

Only a few counts were recorded for this clonotype. V is TRBV20-1 and J is TRBJ1-5; D is uncertain. Germline V lookup: CDR1 DFQATT, CDR2 SNEGSKA (reference sequence). V was pared by 4 bases and J by 4 bases, with 11 bases between. This CDR3 comprises 13 residues. The CDR3 spells CSAIEEVNQPQHF. The CDR3 DNA is TGCAGTGCTATTGAAGAAGTTAATCAGCCCCAGCATTTT.

This rearrangement joins TRBV20-1 to TRBJ2-1; perhaps D is TRBD1 or TRBD2 (5 bases each). With 3 bases removed from V and 7 bases from J, the gap between germline ends came to 19 bases. The CDR3 length is 15 residues. Germline CDR1 and CDR2: DFQATT and SNEGSKA (reference sequence). CDR3 amino acids: CSARNPGTQTNEQFF. CDR3 coding DNA: TGCAGTGCTAGGAACCCCGGGACCCAGACGAATGAGCAGTTCTTC.

As DNA, the CDR3 is TGCAGTGCTAGAGATCCAAATATCCACAGGGATGGGAGCAATCAGCCCCAGCATTTT. Protein product: CSARDPNIHRDGSNQPQHF. This chain joins TRBV20-1 and TRBJ1-5; a weak D match, TRBD1 (6 bases). Germline lookup yields CDR1 DFQATT and CDR2 SNEGSKA (reference sequence). With 0 bases removed from V and 1 base from J, the gap between germline ends came to 22 bases. This CDR3 has 19 residues.

This chain connects TRBV7-2 to TRBJ2-7, with D possibly TRBD2 on 5 matching bases. Germline CDR1 and CDR2: SGHTA and FQGNSA. With 4 bases removed from V and 0 bases from J, the gap between germline ends came to 13 bases. The CDR3 extends over 15 amino acids. The CDR3: CASSSTSGDSYEQYF. The CDR3 DNA sequence: TGTGCCAGCAGCTCCACTAGTGGGGACTCCTACGAGCAGTACTTC.

This clonotype has a single count. The J gene is TRBJ2-5, the V gene TRBV27; possibly TRBD2 for D (6 bases). The CDR3 is 15 amino acids. The germline gives CDR1 MNHEY, CDR2 SMNVEV (reference sequence). The germline V and J ends were trimmed by 3 bases and 3 bases, with 14 bases remaining between them. The CDR3 nucleotides are TGTGCCAGCAGTTTGGGGAGGCTACCTGAAGAGACCCAGTACTTC. Translated: CASSLGRLPEETQYF.

This clonotype was seen a few times. The gene calls are TRBV20-1 and TRBJ1-5; D not resolved. Trimming removed 4 bases at V and 2 bases at J, with 21 bases between. The CDR3 loop spans 17 amino acids. In germline, CDR1 is DFQATT, CDR2 SNEGSKA (reference sequence). The CDR3 region has the DNA TGCAGTGCTAACACCCTCCGCCGAATATGGGGCAATCAGCCCCAGCATTTT. It codes for CSANTLRRIWGNQPQHF.

J is TRBJ2-2 and V is TRBV20-1; 12 bases fit TRBD1. Per the germline V gene, CDR1 is DFQATT and CDR2 is SNEGSKA (reference sequence). J was trimmed by 5 bases and V by 1 base; bases with no gene match: 8. This CDR3 comprises 17 residues. The CDR3 bases are TGCAGTGCTAGAGTGCCGGGACAGGGGGCCTCTACCGGGGAGCTGTTTTTT. Its translation: CSARVPGQGASTGELFF.

The chain couples TRBV2 to TRBJ2-2, with D possibly being TRBD1 (5 bases). This CDR3 is built from 14 residues. Germline CDR1 and CDR2: SNHLY and FYNNEI. V was cut by 6 bases and J by 1 base, with 9 bases left in between. CDR3 residues: CASRGVLNTGELFF. The CDR3, as DNA: TGTGCCAGCAGAGGGGTCTTGAACACCGGGGAGCTGTTTTTT.

This clonotype was recorded only once. The rearrangement links TRBV28 to TRBJ2-7, with 12 bases lining up with TRBD1. The V segment lost 6 bases and the J segment 4 bases; nucleotides outside the gene matches: 10. Germline loops: CDR1 MDHEN, CDR2 SYDVKM. The length of the CDR3 is 16 residues. The CDR3 sequence: CASRLTRDRGRYEQYF. The CDR3 nucleotides are TGTGCCAGCAGACTAACCCGGGACAGGGGGCGTTACGAGCAGTACTTC.

The chain carries TRBV20-1 and TRBJ2-5; TRBD2 matches 9 bases. CDR1 is DFQATT, CDR2 SNEGSKA, per germline (reference sequence). The ends lost 3 bases at V and 2 bases at J; junction bases unmatched: 4. The CDR3 consists of 14 residues. Written as DNA, the CDR3 is TGCAGTGCTAGGTTGACTAGCGGTCAAGAGACCCAGTACTTC. Translation: CSARLTSGQETQYF.

CDR3 in DNA: TGTGCCAGTACCTCCCCGTTGGGACAGGGTCACCAGGGGTCTGGCTACACCTTC. Protein sequence: CASTSPLGQGHQGSGYTF. The rearrangement uses TRBV19 and TRBJ1-2; TRBD1 matches 9 bases. The V gene's germline CDR1 is LNHDA and CDR2 SQIVND (reference sequence). The CDR3 sequence is 18 residues long. After removal of 7 bases from V and 7 bases from J, the junction contained 22 bases not matched to a gene.

The chain has TRBV20-1 and TRBJ1-2, with D tentatively TRBD1 (6 bases). Trimming pared 4 bases from V and 1 base from J, leaving 16 bases between. Germline CDR1 DFQATT, CDR2 SNEGSKA (reference sequence). The CDR3 is made up of 15 amino acids. The CDR3 region is CSAKAQGKFNYGYTF. The CDR3 region has the DNA TGCAGTGCTAAGGCGCAGGGGAAATTTAACTATGGCTACACCTTC.

Relative to its sample, this clonotype is medium-sized (0.01 to 0.1%). J is TRBJ2-3 and V is TRBV6-2 or TRBV6-3, with 10 bases fitting TRBD2. The ends lost 6 bases at V and 0 bases at J; junction bases unmatched: 0. The CDR3 extends over 14 amino acids. Germline V gene data show CDR1 as MNHEY and CDR2 as SVGEGT. The DNA for the CDR3 is TGTGCCAGCAGGACTAGCGGGAGCACAGATACGCAGTATTTT. Translating it yields CASRTSGSTDTQYF.

This clonotype has only a few counts. CDR3 coding DNA: TGTGCCAGCAGGCGGACAGGTCCCGGGGAGCTGTTTTTT. Amino acid sequence: CASRRTGPGELFF. The gene calls are TRBV6-2 or TRBV6-3 and TRBJ2-2, with 7 bases aligning to TRBD1. Germline-derived CDR1 and CDR2 are MNHEY and SVGEGT. V was pared by 6 bases and J by 6 bases, with 4 bases of the junction left unmatched. The CDR3 totals 13 residues.